Shown below are 15 T cell receptor beta chains from a single sample sequenced in a study of response to subunit inactivated influenza vaccine. From the RT-PCR reads, TCRdb called clonotypes with MiXCR, one entry per CDR3 protein. The data hold 170,000 or so distinct CDR3 sequences, with roughly a tenth observed a single time. This material consisted of CD8+ T cells sorted from PBMCs, taken roughly 24 months after vaccination. The receptor source for this set is a man between 45 and 75 years old who received an inactivated influenza vaccine.

The chain joins TRBV6-2 or TRBV6-3 to TRBJ2-1; 9 bases fit TRBD2. V was pared by 5 bases and J by 8 bases, with 13 bases of the junction left unmatched. This CDR3 has 16 residues. Germline CDR1 MNHEY, CDR2 SVGEGT. As DNA, the CDR3 is TGTGCCAGCAGTCGACAGCGCGGGACTAGCTTTTATGAGCAGTTCTTC. It is translated as CASSRQRGTSFYEQFF.

This clonotype showed up just a few times. The chain recombines TRBV7-8 with TRBJ2-7, with 7 bases identical to TRBD2. Germline V lookup: CDR1 SGHVS, CDR2 FQNEAQ. This CDR3 spans 15 amino acids. V dropped 4 bases and J dropped 0; count of bases not matched to a gene: 6. CDR3 region: CASSSREDPSYEQYF. Written as DNA, the CDR3 is TGTGCCAGCAGCTCCCGGGAGGACCCCTCCTACGAGCAGTACTTC.

This chain links TRBV28 with TRBJ2-2; D perhaps matches TRBD2 (6 bases). V was pared by 8 bases and J by 4 bases, with 11 bases between. The CDR3 contains 13 residues. The germline CDR1 and CDR2 sequences are MDHEN and SYDVKM. CDR3 bases: TGTGCCAGCTCCGAGGGAGGCACCGGGGAGCTGTTTTTT. Amino acids: CASSEGGTGELFF. The whole variable domain, remainder taken from reference TRBV28 and TRBJ2-2, is DVKVTQSSRYLVKRTGEKVFLECVQDMDHENMFWYRQDPGLGLRLIYFSYDVKMKEKGDIPEGYSVSREKKERFSLILESASTNQTSMYLCASSEGGTGELFFGEGSRLTVL.

This clonotype came up once. The chain combines TRBV7-2 with TRBJ2-2; no firm D call. The CDR3 loop spans 14 amino acids. Germline values: CDR1 SGHTA, CDR2 FQGNSA. V lost 4 bases and J 6 bases, leaving 12 bases between the germline ends. The CDR3 coding sequence is TGTGCCAGCAGCTCCCCATTGTCTCCCGGGGAGCTGTTTTTT. This encodes CASSSPLSPGELFF.

This clonotype was counted between two and nine times. The chain employs TRBV28 and TRBJ2-7, with 7 bases identical to TRBD2. The CDR3 spans 16 residues. The germline gives CDR1 MDHEN, CDR2 SYDVKM. V dropped 6 bases and J dropped 4; count of bases not matched to a gene: 15. CDR3 nucleotides: TGTGCCAGCAGCCCCGGACTAGTGGGACCCCCTTACGAGCAGTACTTC. Translation: CASSPGLVGPPYEQYF.

This clonotype was counted at least ten times. The chain carries TRBV20-1 and TRBJ1-5; D is ambiguous. The V gene lost 6 bases and the J gene lost 0 bases, with 18 bases spanning the gap. The CDR3 sequence is 16 residues long. Germline assignment: CDR1 DFQATT and CDR2 SNEGSKA (reference sequence). The CDR3 spells CSAISLTEYSNQPQHF. The CDR3, as DNA: TGCAGTGCGATATCACTCACAGAATATAGCAATCAGCCCCAGCATTTT.

This clonotype occurred a few times. The V call is TRBV10-3, the J call TRBJ2-3; D possibly corresponds to TRBD2 (6 bases). From germline, CDR1 is ENHRY and CDR2 SYGVKD. V was pared by 0 bases and J by 8 bases, with 12 bases between. The CDR3 extends over 14 amino acids. CDR3 sequence: CAISESARGLTQYF. The CDR3 coding sequence is TGTGCCATCAGTGAGTCGGCCCGGGGACTTACGCAGTATTTT.

This clonotype was observed many times. The genes are TRBV20-1 and TRBJ2-5; 8 bases are a match to TRBD1. CDR1 and CDR2 from the germline V gene are DFQATT and SNEGSKA (reference sequence). There are 16 residues in the CDR3. The J segment lost 1 base and the V segment lost 0 bases, leaving 7 bases of the junction unmatched. CDR3 in amino acids: CSARDLQGGTQETQYF. Here the CDR3 DNA reads TGCAGTGCTAGAGATTTACAGGGGGGAACCCAAGAGACCCAGTACTTC.

This clonotype was counted many times. This chain uses TRBV4-2 with TRBJ2-7, with TRBD1 matching over 8 bases. Germline CDR1 reads LGHNA; CDR2 reads YNFKEQ. V was pared by 4 bases and J by 4 bases, with 12 bases of the junction left unmatched. The CDR3 has 16 amino acids. The DNA of the CDR3 is TGTGCCAGCAGCCCCGGACAGGGCCTTACTCCATACGAGCAGTACTTC. Residues: CASSPGQGLTPYEQYF.

The sample holds a few counts of this clonotype. The V gene is TRBV15, the J gene TRBJ2-1; TRBD1 matches 9 bases. The trim removed 4 bases at V and 5 bases at J, leaving 3 bases unmatched. Per germline, CDR1 LNHNV and CDR2 YYDKDF (reference sequence). The CDR3 is 14 residues long. The CDR3 region is CATSIRDRDNEQFF. Written as DNA, the CDR3 is TGTGCCACCAGCATCCGGGACAGGGACAATGAGCAGTTCTTC.

The sample holds a few counts of this clonotype. The chain carries TRBV13 and TRBJ2-1; the match to TRBD1 covers 9 bases. The CDR3 has 15 residues. Trimming cost V 7 bases and J 5 bases; bases outside gene matches: 9. CDR1 PRHDT and CDR2 FYEKMQ come from the germline V gene (reference sequence). The CDR3 DNA sequence: TGTGCCAGCAAGTACCGGGACAGGGATGACAATGAGCAGTTCTTC. Translated, it gives CASKYRDRDDNEQFF.

On this clonotype itself: The conserved phenylalanine or tryptophan normally closing the CDR3 is absent here, so this likely arose from a read error. This chain joins TRBV4-1 and TRBJ2-1; D might be TRBD1 or TRBD2, each matching 5 bases. V dropped 4 bases and J dropped 8 bases, with 15 bases sitting between them. The CDR3 runs to 14 residues. Germline values: CDR1 MGHRA, CDR2 YSYEKL. CDR3 bases: TGCGCCAGCAGCCCCCGAGGGGCCGGTTATGAGCAGTTCTCC. This encodes CASSPRGAGYEQFS.

This clonotype was picked up a small number of times. The genes are TRBV12-3 or TRBV12-4 and TRBJ2-1, with 12 bases that match TRBD2. The V and J ends lost 3 bases and 7 bases, in that order; junction bases with no gene match: 1. This CDR3 contains 14 residues. CDR3 residues: CASSFTSGRNEQFF. The CDR3 DNA reads TGTGCCAGCAGTTTCACTAGCGGGAGGAATGAGCAGTTCTTC.

This clonotype has at least ten counts. This chain uses TRBV7-9 with TRBJ2-7, with TRBD2 matching 7 bases. In germline, CDR1 is SEHNR, CDR2 FQNEAQ (reference sequence). V dropped 2 bases and J dropped 6; count of bases not matched to a gene: 10. The CDR3 totals 15 residues. Here the CDR3 DNA reads TGTGCCAGCAGCTTATGGGCTAGCGGAGGGGCCGAGCAGTACTTC. The encoded protein is CASSLWASGGAEQYF.

This chain connects TRBV10-3 to TRBJ2-1; D is perhaps TRBD2 (6 bases). This CDR3 comprises 14 residues. V was trimmed by 11 bases and J by 2 bases, leaving 16 bases between them. In germline, CDR1 is ENHRY, CDR2 SYGVKD. CDR3 protein: CASEKAGTYNEQFF. DNA of the CDR3: TGTGCCTCGGAGAAGGCGGGAACCTACAATGAGCAGTTCTTC.